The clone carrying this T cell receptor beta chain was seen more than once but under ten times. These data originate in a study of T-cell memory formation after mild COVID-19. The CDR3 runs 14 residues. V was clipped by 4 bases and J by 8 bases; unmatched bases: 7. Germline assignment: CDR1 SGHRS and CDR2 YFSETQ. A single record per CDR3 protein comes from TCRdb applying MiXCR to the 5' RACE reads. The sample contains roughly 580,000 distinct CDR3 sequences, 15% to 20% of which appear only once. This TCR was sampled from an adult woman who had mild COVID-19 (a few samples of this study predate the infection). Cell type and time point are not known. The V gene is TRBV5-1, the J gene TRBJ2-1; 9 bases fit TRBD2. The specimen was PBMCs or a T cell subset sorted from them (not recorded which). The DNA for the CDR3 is TGCGCCAGCAGCACGGGACTAGCATCCCATGAGCAGTTCTTC. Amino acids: CASSTGLASHEQFF.